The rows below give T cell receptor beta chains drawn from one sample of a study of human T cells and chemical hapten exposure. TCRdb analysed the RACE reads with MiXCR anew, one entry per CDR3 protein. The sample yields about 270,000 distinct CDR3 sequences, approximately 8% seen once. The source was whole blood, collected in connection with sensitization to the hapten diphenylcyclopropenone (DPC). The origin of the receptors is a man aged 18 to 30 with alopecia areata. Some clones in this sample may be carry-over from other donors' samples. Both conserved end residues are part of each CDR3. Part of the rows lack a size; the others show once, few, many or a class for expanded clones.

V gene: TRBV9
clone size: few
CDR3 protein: CASSPQGGGLGNTEAFF

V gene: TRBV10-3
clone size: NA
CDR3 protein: CAISEVQGISEAFF

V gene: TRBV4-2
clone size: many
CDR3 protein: CASSQPGASNQPQHF

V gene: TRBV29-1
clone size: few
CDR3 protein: CSADGATGSNEQFF

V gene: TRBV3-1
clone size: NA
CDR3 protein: CASSQDRGSYGYTF

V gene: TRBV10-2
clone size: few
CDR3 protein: CASRAQGRPYNEQFF

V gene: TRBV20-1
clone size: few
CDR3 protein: CSARDNIGGDVYNEQFF

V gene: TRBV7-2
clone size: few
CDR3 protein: CVSSPRGEQFF

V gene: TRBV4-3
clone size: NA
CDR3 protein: CASSHEYHYNSPLHF

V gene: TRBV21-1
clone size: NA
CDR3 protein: CARSGTGRTEAFF

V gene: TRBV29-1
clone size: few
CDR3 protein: CSGGRRDQETQYF

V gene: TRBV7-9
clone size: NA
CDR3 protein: CASRQVTEAFF

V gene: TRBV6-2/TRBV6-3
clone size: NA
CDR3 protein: CASTLPTGGPTGANVLTF

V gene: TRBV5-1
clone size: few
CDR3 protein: CASNPRQVVSQETQYF

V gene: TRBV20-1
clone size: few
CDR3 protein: CSAREMGDEWPQHF

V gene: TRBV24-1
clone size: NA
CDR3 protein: CATSDLTESSGKLFF

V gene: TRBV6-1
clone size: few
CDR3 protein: CASAAGSINDQPQHF

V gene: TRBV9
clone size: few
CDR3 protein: CASRGTERYGYTF

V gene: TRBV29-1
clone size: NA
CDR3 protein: CSAGTVNTEAFF

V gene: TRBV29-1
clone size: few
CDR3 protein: CSVAPGQGTGELFF

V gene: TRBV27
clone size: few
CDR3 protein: CASPQETQYF